This is a list of T cell receptor beta chains from one sample in a study of blood T cell repertoires in COVID-19. Some clones are missing from TCRdb's copy, which holds only in-frame ones; the method was immunoSEQ multiplex PCR. The sample has 230,000 or so clones, about four fifths seen once; the top ten hold approximately 4.4%. The sequenced material came from peripheral blood. Receptors originate from a man in his fifties with active or convalescent COVID-19. Both conserved end residues are part of each CDR3. A D gene is named only where the DNA matches it firmly. Clone size is shown for a subset of rows, as once, few, many or a class of expanded clone.

D | size | J | V | CDR3 | DNA
TRBD1 | NA | TRBJ1-4 | TRBV7-7 | CASSPGDRADEKLFF | TGTGCCAGCAGCCCGGGGGACAGGGCTGACGAAAAACTGTTTTTT
NA | NA | TRBJ1-6 | TRBV19 | CASRRGGPNDSPLHF | TGTGCCAGTAGAAGGGGTGGGCCTAATGATTCACCCCTCCACTTT
TRBD1 | NA | TRBJ1-1 | TRBV9 | CASSQRGQMNTEAFF | TGTGCCAGCAGTCAGAGGGGGCAAATGAACACTGAAGCTTTCTTT
TRBD2 | NA | TRBJ2-2 | TRBV6-4 | CASSPLAGGRTGELFF | TGTGCCAGCAGCCCACTAGCGGGGGGAAGAACCGGGGAGCTGTTTTTT
NA | NA | TRBJ2-3 | TRBV5-1 | CASSFSRSTDTQYF | TGCGCCAGCAGCTTCTCGCGGTCGACAGATACGCAGTATTTT
NA | NA | TRBJ2-7 | TRBV6-6 | CASRGQWAQYF | TGTGCCAGCAGAGGCCAATGGGCGCAGTACTTC
TRBD1 | NA | TRBJ2-1 | TRBV7-8 | CASSFPRDRGVDEQFF | TGTGCCAGCAGCTTTCCACGGGACAGGGGCGTCGATGAGCAGTTCTTC
NA | NA | TRBJ1-2 | TRBV7-8 | CASSLGQTPNTNYGYTF | TGTGCCAGCAGCTTAGGGCAGACACCAAATACTAACTATGGCTACACCTTC
TRBD1 | NA | TRBJ1-2 | TRBV28 | CASSFPQGASYGYTF | TGTGCCAGCAGTTTTCCACAGGGGGCTAGCTATGGCTACACCTTC
TRBD1 | NA | TRBJ2-7 | TRBV28 | CASRLQGASLEQYF | TGTGCCAGCAGACTACAGGGGGCGAGCCTCGAGCAGTACTTC
NA | NA | TRBJ1-2 | TRBV10-3 | CAISDEDNDGYTF | TGTGCCATCAGTGATGAAGACAACGATGGCTACACCTTC
TRBD1 | once | TRBJ2-1 | TRBV7-3 | CASSLKQGAFNEQFF | TGTGCCAGCAGCCTAAAACAGGGGGCCTTCAATGAGCAGTTCTTC
TRBD1 | NA | TRBJ1-6 | TRBV9 | CASSARGLSPLHF | TGTGCCAGCAGCGCCAGGGGGCTTTCACCCCTCCACTTT
NA | NA | TRBJ2-2 | TRBV11-2 | CASSLTRWGANTGELFF | TGTGCCAGCAGCTTAACGAGGTGGGGGGCGAACACCGGGGAGCTGTTTTTT
NA | NA | TRBJ1-2 | TRBV6-5 | CASSPPIGGYTF | TGTGCCAGCAGTCCACCCATCGGTGGCTACACCTTC
NA | few | TRBJ1-1 | TRBV6-6 | CASSGPSETGTEAFF | TGTGCCAGCAGTGGCCCATCCGAGACGGGCACTGAAGCTTTCTTT
NA | NA | TRBJ2-3 | TRBV12-3/TRBV12-4 | CASSPKDTQYF | TGTGCCAGCAGTCCAAAAGATACGCAGTATTTT
TRBD1 | once | TRBJ2-7 | TRBV19 | CASGQGAYEQYF | TGTGCCAGTGGACAGGGGGCCTACGAGCAGTACTTC
NA | NA | TRBJ1-2 | TRBV10-3 | CAAGSNYGYTF | TGTGCCGCAGGGTCTAACTATGGCTACACCTTC
TRBD1 | few | TRBJ1-4 | TRBV5-6 | CASSLRQGANEKLFF | TGTGCCAGCAGCTTGCGGCAGGGGGCTAATGAAAAACTGTTTTTT
NA | once | TRBJ2-1 | TRBV4-3 | CASSESLSGTRSYNEQFF | TGCGCCAGCAGCGAATCCCTTTCAGGGACAAGGTCCTACAATGAGCAGTTCTTC
NA | NA | TRBJ1-4 | TRBV2 | CASRQQGVANEKLFF | TGTGCCAGCAGACAACAGGGCGTTGCTAATGAAAAACTGTTTTTT
TRBD1 | NA | TRBJ1-1 | TRBV19 | CASSPLDRERNTEAFF | TGTGCCAGTAGTCCCCTCGACAGGGAACGGAACACTGAAGCTTTCTTT
TRBD1 | NA | TRBJ2-7 | TRBV9 | CASSVDRGRAEQYF | TGTGCCAGCAGCGTAGACAGGGGGCGGGCCGAGCAGTACTTC
NA | NA | TRBJ1-5 | TRBV6-5 | CASSQGWRANQPQHF | TGTGCCAGCAGCCAAGGGTGGCGGGCTAATCAGCCCCAGCATTTT
NA | NA | TRBJ1-2 | TRBV28 | CASSLSRGRKYGYTF | TGTGCCAGCAGTTTATCTCGGGGGAGAAAGTATGGCTACACCTTC
NA | NA | TRBJ1-5 | TRBV7-4 | CASPPGGWSNQPQHF | TGTGCCAGCCCTCCGGGGGGGTGGAGCAATCAGCCCCAGCATTTT
TRBD1 | NA | TRBJ2-7 | TRBV2 | CASSELGQGPYEQYF | TGTGCCAGCAGTGAATTAGGACAGGGCCCCTACGAGCAGTACTTC
NA | NA | TRBJ1-4 | TRBV30 | CASRLLGEKLFF | TGTGCCTCTCGACTCTTGGGTGAAAAACTGTTTTTT
TRBD1 | NA | TRBJ2-1 | TRBV19 | CASSIIPRGRLIYNEQFF | TGTGCCAGTAGTATAATCCCGAGGGGGCGCTTAATATACAATGAGCAGTTCTTC
TRBD2 | NA | TRBJ2-5 | TRBV5-1 | CASSPPGGYGETQYF | TGCGCCAGCAGCCCCCCGGGGGGGTATGGGGAGACCCAGTACTTC
TRBD1 | NA | TRBJ1-2 | TRBV7-2 | CASSRGTGEGYTF | TGTGCCAGCAGCCGAGGGACAGGGGAAGGCTACACCTTC
TRBD1 | few | TRBJ1-2 | TRBV7-9 | CASSLAGTAGGGYTF | TGTGCCAGCAGCTTAGCGGGGACAGCCGGAGGGGGCTACACCTTC